This T cell receptor (beta chain) was profiled in a study of blood T cell repertoires in COVID-19. Study-wide background: Either two negative PCRs, clearance, or symptom resolution qualified Cohort 3 donors as recovered.

All enrollees were roughly 18 to 89 years old and from around 25 US areas. The germline V gene has CDR1 SEHNR and CDR2 FQNEAQ (reference sequence). The CDR3 consists of 12 residues. V was pared by 4 bases and J by 7 bases, with 10 bases between. In the source study's methods: Amplified reference gene primers provided the basis for estimating nucleated cell counts. Method: immunoSEQ multiplex PCR; TCRdb's copy keeps in-frame clones and lacks some. V and J calls plus clone size are reproduced from that table; the DNA served to infer D and trimming. The sample contains hundreds of thousands of clones, about nine tenths of which appear only once.

This receptor was obtained from a woman between 45 and 60 years old in a cohort exposed to, infected with or recovered from COVID-19 (not recorded which). Material for sequencing was PBMCs or T cells enriched from blood (not recorded which). The J gene is TRBJ1-2, the V gene TRBV7-9, with no clear D. CDR3 bases: TGTGCCAGCAGCTCGGGAGGTAGTGGCTACACCTTC. Amino acids: CASSSGGSGYTF.